This TCR beta chain is from a study of blood T cell repertoires in COVID-19. Study in general: Acute-phase and convalescent COVID-19 samples originated in the United States, Italy and Spain. T cells, B-cell-depleted T cells, or PBMCs provided the cDNA or gDNA that served as material.

The germline gives CDR1 LNHDA, CDR2 SQIVND (reference sequence). With V trimmed by 10 bases and J by 0 bases, 17 bases remained unmatched. This CDR3 region has 17 residues. As originally analysed: Amplification from reference gene primers served as the basis for estimated nucleated cell counts. The table came from immunoSEQ multiplex PCR; TCRdb's copy has only in-frame clones and leaves some out. For V, J and clone size, that table is used; D and trimming come from the DNA. The table has roughly 300,000 clones, 83% seen once. This chain joins TRBV19 and TRBJ1-2; 7 bases match TRBD1. The clonotype comes from a woman aged 50 to 60 who had recovered from COVID-19. Material: peripheral blood. CDR3 region: CAIKGTDRPPPNYGYTF. Written as DNA, the CDR3 is TGTGCCATCAAAGGGACAGATCGTCCCCCTCCTAACTATGGCTACACCTTC.